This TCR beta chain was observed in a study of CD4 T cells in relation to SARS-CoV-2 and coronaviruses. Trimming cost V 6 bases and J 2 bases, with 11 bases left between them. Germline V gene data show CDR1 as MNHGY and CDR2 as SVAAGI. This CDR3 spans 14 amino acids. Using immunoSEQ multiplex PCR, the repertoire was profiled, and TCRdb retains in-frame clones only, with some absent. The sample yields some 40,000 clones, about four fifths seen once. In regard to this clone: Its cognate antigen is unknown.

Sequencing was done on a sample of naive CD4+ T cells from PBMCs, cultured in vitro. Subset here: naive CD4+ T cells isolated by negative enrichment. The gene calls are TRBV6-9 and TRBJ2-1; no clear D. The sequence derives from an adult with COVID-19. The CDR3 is CASRQSYPYNEQFF. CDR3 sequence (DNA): TGTGCCAGCAGGCAAAGTTATCCCTACAATGAGCAGTTCTTC.